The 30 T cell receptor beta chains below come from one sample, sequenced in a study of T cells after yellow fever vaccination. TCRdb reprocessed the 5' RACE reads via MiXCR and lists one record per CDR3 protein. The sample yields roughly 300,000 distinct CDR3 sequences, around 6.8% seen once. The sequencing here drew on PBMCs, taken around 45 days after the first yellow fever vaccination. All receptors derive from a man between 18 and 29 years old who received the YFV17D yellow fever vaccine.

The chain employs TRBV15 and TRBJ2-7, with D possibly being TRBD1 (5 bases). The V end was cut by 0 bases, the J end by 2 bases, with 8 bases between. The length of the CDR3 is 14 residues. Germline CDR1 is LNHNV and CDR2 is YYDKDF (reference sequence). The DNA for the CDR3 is TGTGCCACCAGCAGAGAAGGGGCGCCCTACGAGCAGTACTTC. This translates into CATSREGAPYEQYF.

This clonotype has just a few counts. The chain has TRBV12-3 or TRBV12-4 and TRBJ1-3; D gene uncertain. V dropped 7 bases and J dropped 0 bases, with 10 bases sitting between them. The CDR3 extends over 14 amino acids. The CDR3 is CASTVSSSGNTIYF. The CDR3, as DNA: TGTGCCAGCACCGTCAGCAGCTCTGGAAACACCATATATTTT.

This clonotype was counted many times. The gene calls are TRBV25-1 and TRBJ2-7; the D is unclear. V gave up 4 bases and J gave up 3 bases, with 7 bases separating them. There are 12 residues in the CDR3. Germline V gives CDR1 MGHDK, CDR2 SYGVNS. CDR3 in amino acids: CASSGFNYEQYF. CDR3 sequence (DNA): TGTGCCAGCAGTGGATTTAACTACGAGCAGTACTTC.

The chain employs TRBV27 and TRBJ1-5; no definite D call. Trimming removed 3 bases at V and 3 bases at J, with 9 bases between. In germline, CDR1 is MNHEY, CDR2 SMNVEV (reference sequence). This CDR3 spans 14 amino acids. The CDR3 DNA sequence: TGTGCCAGCAGTTTCGGCGGAACCAATCAGCCCCAGCATTTT. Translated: CASSFGGTNQPQHF.

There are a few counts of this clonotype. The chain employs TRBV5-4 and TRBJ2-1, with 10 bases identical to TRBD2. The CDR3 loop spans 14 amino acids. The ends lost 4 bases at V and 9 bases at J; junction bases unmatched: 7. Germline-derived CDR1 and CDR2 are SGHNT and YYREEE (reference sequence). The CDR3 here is CASSLESGGGEQFF. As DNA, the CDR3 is TGTGCCAGCAGCCTCGAAAGCGGGGGGGGTGAGCAGTTCTTC.

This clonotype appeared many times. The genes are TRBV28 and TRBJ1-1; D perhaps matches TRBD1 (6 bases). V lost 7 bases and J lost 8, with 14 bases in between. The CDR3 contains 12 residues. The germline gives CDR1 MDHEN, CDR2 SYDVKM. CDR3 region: CASISPGGEAFF. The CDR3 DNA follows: TGTGCCAGCATCTCACCGGGGGGCGAAGCTTTCTTT. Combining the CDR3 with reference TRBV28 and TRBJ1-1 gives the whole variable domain DVKVTQSSRYLVKRTGEKVFLECVQDMDHENMFWYRQDPGLGLRLIYFSYDVKMKEKGDIPEGYSVSREKKERFSLILESASTNQTSMYLCASISPGGEAFFGQGTRLTVV.

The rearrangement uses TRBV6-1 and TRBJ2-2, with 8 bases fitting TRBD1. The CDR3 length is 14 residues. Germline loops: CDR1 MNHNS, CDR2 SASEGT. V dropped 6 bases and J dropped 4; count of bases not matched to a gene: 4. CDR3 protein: CASRHRGSTGELFF. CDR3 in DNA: TGTGCCAGCAGGCACAGGGGGTCCACCGGGGAGCTGTTTTTT.

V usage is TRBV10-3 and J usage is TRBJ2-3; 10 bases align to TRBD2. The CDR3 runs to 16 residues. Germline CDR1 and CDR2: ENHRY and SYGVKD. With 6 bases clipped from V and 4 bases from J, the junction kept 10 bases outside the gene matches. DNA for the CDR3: TGTGCCATCAGAGGCCCAGCGGGGGGGCGGTCAGATACGCAGTATTTT. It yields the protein CAIRGPAGGRSDTQYF.

The CDR3 DNA reads TGTGCCAGCAGTTGGGGGAGCGGCTCCTACAATGAGCAGTTCTTC. This sequence encodes CASSWGSGSYNEQFF. This chain uses TRBV6-5 with TRBJ2-1, with D perhaps given as TRBD1 or TRBD2 (5 bases each). Trimming shortened V by 4 bases and J by 0 bases, and 10 bases separated the two germline ends. This CDR3 has 15 amino acids. Germline V CDR1 and CDR2: MNHEY, SVGAGI.

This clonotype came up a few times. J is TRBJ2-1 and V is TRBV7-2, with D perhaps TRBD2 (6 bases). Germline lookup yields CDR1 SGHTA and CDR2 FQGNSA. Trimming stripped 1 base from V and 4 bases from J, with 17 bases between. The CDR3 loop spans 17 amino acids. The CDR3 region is CASSLVGAGPVYNEQFF. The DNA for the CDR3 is TGTGCCAGCAGCTTAGTTGGGGCGGGGCCAGTTTACAATGAGCAGTTCTTC.

The CDR3 here is CASSYKARSGNTIYF. The CDR3 DNA sequence: TGTGCCAGCAGTTACAAGGCGCGCTCTGGAAACACCATATATTTT. The V and J genes are TRBV6-5 and TRBJ1-3; D is uncertain. This CDR3 region has 15 residues. The V end lost 2 bases, the J end lost 0 bases, and 8 bases lay between the germline ends. Germline CDR1 is MNHEY and CDR2 is SVGAGI.

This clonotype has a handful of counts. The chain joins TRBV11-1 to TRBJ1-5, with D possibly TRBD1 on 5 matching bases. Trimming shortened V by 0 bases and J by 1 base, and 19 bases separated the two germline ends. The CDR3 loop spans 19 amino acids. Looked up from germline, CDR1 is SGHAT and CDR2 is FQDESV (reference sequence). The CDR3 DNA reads TGTGCCAGCAGCTTAGCGCCTTACGGGGGGGGTCGGAGCAATCAGCCCCAGCATTTT. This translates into CASSLAPYGGGRSNQPQHF.

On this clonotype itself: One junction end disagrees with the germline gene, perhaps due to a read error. The CDR3 loop is CTSSYGPTSGNTIYF. In DNA, the CDR3 is TGCACCAGCAGCTACGGTCCTACCTCTGGAAACACCATATATTTT. The chain has TRBV5-1 and TRBJ1-3, with no clear D. The CDR3 loop spans 15 amino acids. Germline V gene data show CDR1 as SGHRS and CDR2 as YFSETQ. The whole variable domain, filled in from reference TRBV5-1 and TRBJ1-3, reads KAGVTQTPRYLIKTRGQQVTLSCSPISGHRSVSWYQQTPGQGLQFLFEYFSETQRNKGNFPGRFSGRQFSNSRSEMNVSTLELGDSALYLCTSSYGPTSGNTIYFGEGSWLTVV.

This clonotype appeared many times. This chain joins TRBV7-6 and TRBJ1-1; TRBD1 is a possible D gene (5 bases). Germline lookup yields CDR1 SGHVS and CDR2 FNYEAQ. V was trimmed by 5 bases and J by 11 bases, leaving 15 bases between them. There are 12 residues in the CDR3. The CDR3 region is CASSLNGAEAFF. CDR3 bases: TGTGCCAGCAGCCTAAACGGGGCGGAGGCTTTCTTT.

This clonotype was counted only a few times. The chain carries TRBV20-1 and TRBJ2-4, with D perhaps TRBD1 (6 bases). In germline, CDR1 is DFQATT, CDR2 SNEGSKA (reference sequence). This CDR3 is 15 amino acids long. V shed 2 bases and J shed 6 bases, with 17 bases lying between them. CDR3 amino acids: CSARRGSPNLNIQYF. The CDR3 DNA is TGCAGTGCTAGAAGGGGGTCGCCGAACCTAAACATTCAGTACTTC.

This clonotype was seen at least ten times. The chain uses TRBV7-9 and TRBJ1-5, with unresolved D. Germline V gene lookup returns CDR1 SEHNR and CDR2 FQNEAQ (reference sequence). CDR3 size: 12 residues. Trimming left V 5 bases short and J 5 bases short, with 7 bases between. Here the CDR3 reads CASSRIDQPQHF. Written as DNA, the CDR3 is TGTGCCAGCAGCCGAATCGATCAGCCCCAGCATTTT.

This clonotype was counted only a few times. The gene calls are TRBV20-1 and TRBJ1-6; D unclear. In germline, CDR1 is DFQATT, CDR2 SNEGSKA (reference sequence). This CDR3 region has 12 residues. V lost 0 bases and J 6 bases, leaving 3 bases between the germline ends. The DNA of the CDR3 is TGCAGTGCTAGAGATCCTAATTCACCCCTCCACTTT. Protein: CSARDPNSPLHF.

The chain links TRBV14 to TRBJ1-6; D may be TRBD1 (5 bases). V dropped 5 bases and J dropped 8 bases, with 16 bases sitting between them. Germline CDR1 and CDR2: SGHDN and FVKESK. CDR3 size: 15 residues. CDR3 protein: CASSSRRVGDSPLHF. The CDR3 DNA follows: TGTGCCAGCAGCTCGCGCAGGGTCGGGGATTCACCCCTCCACTTT.

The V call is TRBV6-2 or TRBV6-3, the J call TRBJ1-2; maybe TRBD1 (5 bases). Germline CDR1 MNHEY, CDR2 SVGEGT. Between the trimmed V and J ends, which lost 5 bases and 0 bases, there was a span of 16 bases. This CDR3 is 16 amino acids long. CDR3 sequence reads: CASSLYRDRANYGYTF. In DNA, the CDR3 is TGTGCCAGCAGTCTCTACCGGGACCGCGCTAACTATGGCTACACCTTC.

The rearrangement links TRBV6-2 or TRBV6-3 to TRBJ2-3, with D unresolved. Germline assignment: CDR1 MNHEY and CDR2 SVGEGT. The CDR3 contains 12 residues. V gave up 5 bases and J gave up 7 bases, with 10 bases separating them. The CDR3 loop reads CASSLGRNTQYF. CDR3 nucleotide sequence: TGTGCCAGCAGTCTCGGACGGAATACGCAGTATTTT.

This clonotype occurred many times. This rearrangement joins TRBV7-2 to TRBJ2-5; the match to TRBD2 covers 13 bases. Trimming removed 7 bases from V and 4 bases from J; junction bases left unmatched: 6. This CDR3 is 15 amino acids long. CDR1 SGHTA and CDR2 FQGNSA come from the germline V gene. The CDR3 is CASTRTSGGAETQYF. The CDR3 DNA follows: TGTGCCAGCACAAGGACTAGCGGGGGAGCAGAGACCCAGTACTTC.

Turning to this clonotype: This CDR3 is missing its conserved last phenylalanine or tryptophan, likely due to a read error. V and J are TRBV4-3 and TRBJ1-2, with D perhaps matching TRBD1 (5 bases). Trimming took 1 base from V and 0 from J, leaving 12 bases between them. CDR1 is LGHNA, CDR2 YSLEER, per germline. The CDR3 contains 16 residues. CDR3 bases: TGCGCCAGCAGCCAAGGAGGCAGGGAATCTAACTATGGCTACACCTCC. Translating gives CASSQGGRESNYGYTS.

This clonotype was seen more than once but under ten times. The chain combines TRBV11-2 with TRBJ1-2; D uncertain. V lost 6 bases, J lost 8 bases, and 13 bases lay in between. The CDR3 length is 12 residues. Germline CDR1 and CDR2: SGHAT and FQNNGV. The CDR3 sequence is CASSSRMLGYTF. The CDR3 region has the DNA TGTGCCAGCAGTTCGAGAATGCTGGGCTACACCTTC.

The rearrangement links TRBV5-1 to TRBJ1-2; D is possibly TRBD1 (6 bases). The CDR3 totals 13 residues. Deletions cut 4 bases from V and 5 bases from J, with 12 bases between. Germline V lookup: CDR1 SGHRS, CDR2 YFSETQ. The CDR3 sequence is CASSPPGEYGYTF. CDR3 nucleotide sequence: TGCGCCAGCAGCCCCCCAGGGGAGTATGGCTACACCTTC.

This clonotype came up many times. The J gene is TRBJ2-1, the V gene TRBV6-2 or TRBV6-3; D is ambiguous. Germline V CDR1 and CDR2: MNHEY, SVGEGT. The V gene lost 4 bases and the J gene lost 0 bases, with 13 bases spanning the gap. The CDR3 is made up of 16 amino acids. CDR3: CASSSYPQSSYNEQFF. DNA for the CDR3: TGTGCCAGCAGTTCTTATCCCCAGAGCTCCTACAATGAGCAGTTCTTC.

In DNA form, the CDR3 reads TGTGCCAGGGGCCATGCGCTCGACCTTACCCCCTACAATGAGCAGTTCTTC. Protein sequence: CARGHALDLTPYNEQFF. The V call is TRBV5-2, the J call TRBJ2-1; the table names TRBD2, a call not compared with the DNA. TRBV5-2 is listed as a pseudogene. The CDR3 contains 17 residues.

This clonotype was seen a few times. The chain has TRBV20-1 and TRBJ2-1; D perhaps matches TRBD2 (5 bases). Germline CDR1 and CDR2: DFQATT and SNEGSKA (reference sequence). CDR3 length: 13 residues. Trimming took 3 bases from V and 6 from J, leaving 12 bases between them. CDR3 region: CSASNFRGNEQFF. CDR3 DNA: TGCAGTGCTAGTAATTTCCGGGGCAATGAGCAGTTCTTC.

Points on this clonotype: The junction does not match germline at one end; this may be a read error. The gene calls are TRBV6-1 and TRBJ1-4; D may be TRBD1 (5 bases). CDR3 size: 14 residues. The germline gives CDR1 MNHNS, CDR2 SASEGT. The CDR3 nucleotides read TGTGCCAGCAGAGAAGCTCCAGGGCCTGAAAAACTGTTTTTT. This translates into CASREAPGPEKLFF.

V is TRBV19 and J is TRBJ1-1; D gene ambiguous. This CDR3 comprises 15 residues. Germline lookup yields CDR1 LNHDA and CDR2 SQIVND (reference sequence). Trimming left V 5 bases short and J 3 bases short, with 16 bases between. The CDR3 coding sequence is TGTGCCAGTAGTCCGTATGGGCCGGACCACACTGAAGCTTTCTTT. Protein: CASSPYGPDHTEAFF.

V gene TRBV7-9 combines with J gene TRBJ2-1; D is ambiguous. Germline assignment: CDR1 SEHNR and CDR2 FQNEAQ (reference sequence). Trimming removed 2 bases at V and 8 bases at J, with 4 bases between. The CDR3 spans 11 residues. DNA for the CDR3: TGTGCCAGCAGCTTAAGGCATGAGCAGTTCTTC. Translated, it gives CASSLRHEQFF.